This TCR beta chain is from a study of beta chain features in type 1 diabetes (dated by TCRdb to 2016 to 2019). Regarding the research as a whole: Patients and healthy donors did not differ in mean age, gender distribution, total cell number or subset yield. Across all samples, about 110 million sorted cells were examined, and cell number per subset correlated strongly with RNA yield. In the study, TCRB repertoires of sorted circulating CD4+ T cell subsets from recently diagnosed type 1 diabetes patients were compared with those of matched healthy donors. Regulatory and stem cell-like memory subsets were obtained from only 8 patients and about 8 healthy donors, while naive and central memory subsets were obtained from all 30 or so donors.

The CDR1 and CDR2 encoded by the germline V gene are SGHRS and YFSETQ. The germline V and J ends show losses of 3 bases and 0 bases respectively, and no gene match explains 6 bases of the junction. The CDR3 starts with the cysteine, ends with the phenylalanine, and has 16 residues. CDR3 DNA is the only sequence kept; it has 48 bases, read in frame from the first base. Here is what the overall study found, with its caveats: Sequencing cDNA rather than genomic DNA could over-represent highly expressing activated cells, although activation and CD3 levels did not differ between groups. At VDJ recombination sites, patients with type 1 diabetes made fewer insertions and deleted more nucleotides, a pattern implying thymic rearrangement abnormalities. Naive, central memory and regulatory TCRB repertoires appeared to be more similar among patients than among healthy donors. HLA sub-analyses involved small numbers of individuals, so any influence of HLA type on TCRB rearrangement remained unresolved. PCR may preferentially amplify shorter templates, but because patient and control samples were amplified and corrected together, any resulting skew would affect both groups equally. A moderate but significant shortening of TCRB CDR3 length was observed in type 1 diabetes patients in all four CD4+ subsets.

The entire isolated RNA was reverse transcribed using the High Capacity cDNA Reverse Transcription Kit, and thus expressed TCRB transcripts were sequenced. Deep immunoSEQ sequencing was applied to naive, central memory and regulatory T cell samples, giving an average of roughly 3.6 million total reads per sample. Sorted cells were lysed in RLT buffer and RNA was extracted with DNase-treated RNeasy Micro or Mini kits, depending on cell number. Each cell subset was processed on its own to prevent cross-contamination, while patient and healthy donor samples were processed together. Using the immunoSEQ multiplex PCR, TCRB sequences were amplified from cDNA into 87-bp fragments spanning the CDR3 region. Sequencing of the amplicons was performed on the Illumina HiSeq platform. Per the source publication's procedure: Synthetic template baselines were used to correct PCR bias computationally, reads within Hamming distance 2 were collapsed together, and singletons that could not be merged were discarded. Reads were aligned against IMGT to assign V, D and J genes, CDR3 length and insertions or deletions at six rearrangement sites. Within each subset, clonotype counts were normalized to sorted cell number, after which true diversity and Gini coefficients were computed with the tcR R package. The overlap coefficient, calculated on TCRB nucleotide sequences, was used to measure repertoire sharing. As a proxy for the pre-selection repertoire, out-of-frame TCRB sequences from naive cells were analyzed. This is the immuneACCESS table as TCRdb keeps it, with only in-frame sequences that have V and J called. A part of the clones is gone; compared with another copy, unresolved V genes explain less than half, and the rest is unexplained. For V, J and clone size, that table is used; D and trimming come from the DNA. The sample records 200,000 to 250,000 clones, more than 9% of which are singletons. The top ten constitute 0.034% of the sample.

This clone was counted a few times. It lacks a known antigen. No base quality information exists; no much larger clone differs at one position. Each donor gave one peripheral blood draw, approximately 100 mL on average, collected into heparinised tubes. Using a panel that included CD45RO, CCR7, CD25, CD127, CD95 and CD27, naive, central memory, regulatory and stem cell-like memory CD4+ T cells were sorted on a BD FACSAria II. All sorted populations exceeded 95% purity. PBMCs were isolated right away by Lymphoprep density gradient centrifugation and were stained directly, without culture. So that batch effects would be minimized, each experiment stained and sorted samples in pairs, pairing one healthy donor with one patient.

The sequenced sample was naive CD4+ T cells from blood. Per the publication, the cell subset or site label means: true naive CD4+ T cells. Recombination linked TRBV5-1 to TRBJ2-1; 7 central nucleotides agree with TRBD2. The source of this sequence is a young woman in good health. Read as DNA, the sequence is TGCGCCAGCAGCTCACCCGGCGGGAGCTCCTACAATGAGCAGTTCTTC. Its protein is CASSSPGGSSYNEQFF.